This paragraph covers one T cell receptor (beta chain) sequence. The record originates from a study of blood T cell repertoires in COVID-19. Deletions cut 3 bases from V and 6 bases from J, with 12 bases between. CDR3 size: 13 residues. The germline CDR1 and CDR2 sequences are GTSNPN and SVGIG (reference sequence). The method was immunoSEQ multiplex PCR; TCRdb's version includes in-frame clones alone and lacks a portion of them. Among about 140,000 clones listed, roughly four fifths were seen once. J is TRBJ1-5 and V is TRBV30; D perhaps matches TRBD1 (6 bases). What was sequenced was peripheral blood. This clonotype was sampled from a woman of 80 years or more with active or convalescent COVID-19. CDR3 loop: CAWSAGASQPQHF. The CDR3 DNA is TGTGCCTGGAGCGCGGGGGCGAGTCAGCCCCAGCATTTT.